The present entry profiles one TCR beta chain with its context. Its specificity is not known. The data belong to a study of shared clonotypes between healthy human individuals. Looking at the study overall: Aged 18 to 49, the donors were a couple of women and a few men.

Overall study findings and caveats: Genetic and exposure-history diversity was limited by the small donor number.

Some clones are missing from TCRdb's copy, which holds only in-frame ones; the method was immunoSEQ multiplex PCR. The sample contains 600,000 to 750,000 clones, roughly 87% of which appear only once. The sequence came from a man younger than 35 in good health. Some clones in this sample may be carry-over from other donors' samples. Input material: memory CD8+ T cells from PBMCs. Indicated subset: CD45RO+ cells pooled with CCR7-negative TemRA cells.

CDR3 sequence: CASSLGPTELSSYEQYF. CDR3 nucleotide sequence: TGTGCCAGCAGCTTAGGCCCAACGGAGCTGAGCTCCTACGAGCAGTACTTC. V usage is TRBV11-2 and J usage is TRBJ2-7; no firm D call. Germline CDR1 SGHAT, CDR2 FQNNGV. Trimming shortened V by 1 base and J by 0 bases, and 16 bases separated the two germline ends. CDR3 length: 17 amino acids.